The present TCR beta chain was sequenced within a study of cytomegalovirus exposure and HLA in healthy donors. Study background: In an earlier analysis, approximately 120 million unique TCR beta sequences were found from approximately 170 million T cells.

The V end was cut by 6 bases, the J end by 6 bases, with 15 bases between. The germline V gene has CDR1 MNHEY and CDR2 SVGAGI. The CDR3 is 14 residues long. PCR employed 60 Vbeta and 13 Jbeta primers. Sequencing was performed with immunoSEQ multiplex PCR; in TCRdb, only in-frame clones are kept and a portion is missing. The table records under 200,000 clones, more than 75% of them present only once. Findings and caveats of the study: Presence/absence results assume similar sequencing depth per donor, which may not hold.

Regarding this clone: The target antigen is unknown.

The sequence derives from a girl between 2 and 10 years old in good health and CMV-seropositive. The chain combines TRBV6-5 with TRBJ2-1; TRBD2 is a possible D gene (5 bases). Material: PBMCs. The CDR3 DNA is TGTGCCAGCAGCGCATGGCTAGCTGGCAATGAGCAGTTCTTC. Translating it yields CASSAWLAGNEQFF.